A selection of T cell receptor beta chains follows, all from one sample in a study of blood T cell repertoires in COVID-19. Clones were read by immunoSEQ multiplex PCR, and TCRdb kept only the in-frame ones, dropping some. The table shows 200,000 to 250,000 clones, with around 84% occurring only once. Sequencing was done on a sample of peripheral blood. Receptors were obtained from a human donor in a cohort sampled during active COVID-19. Both conserved end residues are part of each CDR3.

TRBV13	TRBJ2-1	CASSASGSYNEQFF
TRBV19	TRBJ2-7	CASSIAYSYEQYF
TRBV28	TRBJ2-3	CASSLWGGGADTQYF
TRBV5-6	TRBJ2-7	CASSLMSPTYEQYF
TRBV15	TRBJ2-7	CATSRMGQNYEQYF
TRBV18	TRBJ2-1	CASSPLPSNEQFF
TRBV3-1/TRBV3-2	TRBJ2-5	CASSHWDRGSETQYF
TRBV9	TRBJ2-7	CASSPTSASYEQYF
TRBV7-9	TRBJ1-6	CASSFGDSPLHF
TRBV7-8	TRBJ1-2	CASSLGTGNYGYTF
TRBV28	TRBJ2-7	CASSPRDRSYEQYF
TRBV7-2	TRBJ1-6	CASSLGGDYSPLHF
TRBV29-1	TRBJ2-2	CSGPGTGGTGELFF
TRBV13	TRBJ1-3	CASSPQPHSRSGNTIYF
TRBV11-2	TRBJ2-7	CASRGPGLATLEQYF
TRBV10-1	TRBJ2-5	CASSGRGQGETQYF
TRBV7-2	TRBJ2-1	CASSTEGQAADNEQFF
TRBV28	TRBJ2-1	CASQTGLSYNEQFF
TRBV28	TRBJ1-3	CASTTRGTGGRHTIYF
TRBV4-2	TRBJ2-7	CASSQRLAASYEQYF
TRBV2	TRBJ1-3	CASRGQVNLSGNTIYF
TRBV19	TRBJ1-6	CASRLRQGSSPLHF
TRBV3-1/TRBV3-2	TRBJ2-1	CASSAGEVNEQFF
TRBV28	TRBJ2-5	CASSLVGRGQETQYF
TRBV10-1	TRBJ1-2	CAIRIQDVPHGYTF
TRBV11-2	TRBJ1-1	CASSFTGGREAFF
TRBV6-5	TRBJ2-1	CASSNTPGLAIEQFF
TRBV5-4	TRBJ2-6	CASSSGTVRSGANVLTF
TRBV5-1	TRBJ1-2	CASSVNPGQGANYGYTF
TRBV9	TRBJ1-3	CASSGGGTSSGNTIYF
TRBV21-1	TRBJ1-5	CASSKRENSNQPQHF
TRBV7-9	TRBJ1-2	CASSRQGNGYTF
TRBV15	TRBJ1-6	CATSSRVSYNSPLHF
TRBV14	TRBJ1-2	CASSQVSTGGYTF
TRBV14	TRBJ2-2	CASSLSLATGELFF